This T cell receptor beta chain was captured in a study of CD8+ T cells in alopecia areata. Across the whole study: Patients in the study were on tofacitinib for 6 to 18 months, then off it for 6 months.

Treatment given: oral pan-JAK inhibitor, 5-10 mg twice daily. Lesional scalp punch biopsies and peripheral blood were collected from alopecia areata patients. Starting from PBMCs, sorting isolated CD4+ and CD8+ T cells. The CDR3 is made up of 14 amino acids. Trimming took 5 bases from V and 5 from J; bases not matched to a gene: 7. Per germline, CDR1 SGHNT and CDR2 YYREEE (reference sequence). Sequencing relied on a cDNA template that was reverse transcribed from extracted RNA. Profiled with immunoSEQ multiplex PCR; TCRdb holds only in-frame clones, not every one. In the table there are 90,000 to 100,000 clones, more than 55% of which are singletons.

The sample in question was CD8+ T cells sorted from blood, obtained at week 4, from a patient treated with tofacitinib. The chain couples TRBV5-4 to TRBJ1-2; 9 bases are a match to TRBD1. The clonotype comes from a human donor with alopecia areata. This chain's CDR3 is CASSQGQGRYGYTF. CDR3 DNA: TGTGCCAGCAGTCAGGGACAGGGAAGGTATGGCTACACCTTC.